The sample holds many counts of the clone carrying this T cell receptor beta chain. Its matching antigen is unknown. Prior to thyroid surgery, none of the patients had received any treatment. The CDR3 extends over 14 amino acids. Trimming left V 8 bases short and J 0 bases short, with 13 bases between. Germline-derived CDR1 and CDR2 are WSHSY and SAAADI. This specimen belongs to a study of metastatic and nonmetastatic thyroid tumors. Study details: Both malignant and benign thyroid patients supplied peripheral blood and tumor or nodule tissue samples, across which the repertoires of these patients were then compared. Study findings and constraints: Reported TCR beta diversity, measured in blood and tumor, was significantly higher for malignant thyroid tumors than for benign nodules.

Original processing notes: CDR3 was compared across clinicopathological groups, and the resulting differences were used to build a distant-metastasis classifier for papillary thyroid cancer. With MiXCR, TCRdb reprocessed the PCR reads. These V and J calls are TCRdb output, not the study's own analysis. The data hold around 31,000 clones, with about 15% observed a single time. This receptor was identified in a male donor with papillary thyroid cancer or a benign thyroid nodule (not recorded which). Some clones in this sample may be carry-over from other donors' samples. The chain carries TRBV10-2 and TRBJ1-2; D not resolved. Sequencing input: blood. DNA of the CDR3: TGCGCCAGCCGCGTGACATCTCCTAACTATGGCTACACCTTC. Translating gives CASRVTSPNYGYTF.